These T cell receptor beta chains were read from a single sample in a study of CD8 T cells in ankylosing spondylitis. TCRdb itself ran the 5' RACE reads through MiXCR, one entry per CDR3 protein. The repertoire holds under 200,000 distinct CDR3 sequences, with around 10% as singletons. Sequenced input: blood, either unsorted or a sorted T cell fraction (not recorded which). The receptor source for this set is a male donor with ankylosing spondylitis or in good health (not recorded which). CDR3s include the opening cysteine and the closing phenylalanine or tryptophan. The order of the fields is J gene, V gene, CDR3 protein.

j_call: TRBJ2-1; v_call: TRBV4-2; cdr3_aa: CASSRQEPVGTSPSSSYNEQFF
j_call: TRBJ1-1; v_call: TRBV20-1; cdr3_aa: CSARGGSLNTEAFF
j_call: TRBJ2-3; v_call: TRBV7-9; cdr3_aa: CASSIGTSGDTDTQYF
j_call: TRBJ2-7; v_call: TRBV6-2/TRBV6-3; cdr3_aa: CASSYVGGVYEQYF
j_call: TRBJ1-6; v_call: TRBV27; cdr3_aa: CASSTAGDYNSPLHF
j_call: TRBJ2-3; v_call: TRBV6-2/TRBV6-3; cdr3_aa: CASSRIGQAGRDTQYF
j_call: TRBJ2-7; v_call: TRBV29-1; cdr3_aa: CSVLGNYEQYF
j_call: TRBJ2-1; v_call: TRBV24-1; cdr3_aa: CATSEGEVYNEQFF
j_call: TRBJ1-5; v_call: TRBV3-1; cdr3_aa: CASSQNILGGSGQPQHF
j_call: TRBJ2-1; v_call: TRBV2; cdr3_aa: CASSDWLNNEQFF
j_call: TRBJ2-1; v_call: TRBV10-3; cdr3_aa: CAINGLADNEQFF
j_call: TRBJ1-4; v_call: TRBV7-2; cdr3_aa: CASSLRSGPTVNEKLFF
j_call: TRBJ1-4; v_call: TRBV5-6; cdr3_aa: CASSFGGRLGEKLFF